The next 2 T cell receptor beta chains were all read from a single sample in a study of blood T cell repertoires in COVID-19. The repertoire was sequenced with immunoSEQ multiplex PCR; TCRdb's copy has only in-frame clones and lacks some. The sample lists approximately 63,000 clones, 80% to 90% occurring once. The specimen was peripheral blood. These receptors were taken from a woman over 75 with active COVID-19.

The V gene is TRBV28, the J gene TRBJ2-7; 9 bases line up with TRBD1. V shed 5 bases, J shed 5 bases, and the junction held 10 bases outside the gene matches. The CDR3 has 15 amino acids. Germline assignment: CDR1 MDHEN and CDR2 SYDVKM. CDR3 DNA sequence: TGTGCCAGCAGTCTCACCGGGACAGGGACCAACGAGCAGTACTTC. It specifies CASSLTGTGTNEQYF.

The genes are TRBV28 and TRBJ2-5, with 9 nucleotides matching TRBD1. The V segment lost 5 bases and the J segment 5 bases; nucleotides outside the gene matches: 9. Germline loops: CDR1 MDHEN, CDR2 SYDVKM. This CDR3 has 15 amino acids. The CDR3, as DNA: TGTGCCAGCAGTACCCCTGGACAGGGGCTGGAGACCCAGTACTTC. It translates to CASSTPGQGLETQYF. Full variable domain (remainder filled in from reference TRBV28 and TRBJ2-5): DVKVTQSSRYLVKRTGEKVFLECVQDMDHENMFWYRQDPGLGLRLIYFSYDVKMKEKGDIPEGYSVSREKKERFSLILESASTNQTSMYLCASSTPGQGLETQYFGPGTRLLVL.